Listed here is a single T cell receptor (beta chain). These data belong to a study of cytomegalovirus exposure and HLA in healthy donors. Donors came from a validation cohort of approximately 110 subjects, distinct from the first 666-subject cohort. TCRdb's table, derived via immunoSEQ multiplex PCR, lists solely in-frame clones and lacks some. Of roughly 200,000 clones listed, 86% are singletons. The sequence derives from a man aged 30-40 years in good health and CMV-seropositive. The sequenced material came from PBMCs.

CDR3 protein: CASSLAGTRDYEQYF. The CDR3 bases are TGCGCCAGCAGCTTGGCCGGGACTCGAGACTACGAGCAGTACTTC. This sequence joins TRBV5-1 and TRBJ2-7, with a possible D match to TRBD2 (6 bases). Germline-derived CDR1 and CDR2 are SGHRS and YFSETQ. V was trimmed by 0 bases and J by 3 bases, leaving 13 bases between them. The CDR3 extends over 15 amino acids.